These 18 T cell receptor beta chains came from one sample sequenced in a study of blood T cell repertoires in COVID-19. Some clones are missing from TCRdb's copy, which holds only in-frame ones; the method was immunoSEQ multiplex PCR. The data contain more than 95,000 clones, approximately 89% of them seen just once; the ten biggest clones take up roughly 17%. The sequencing sample was made of peripheral blood. The receptors here all came from a woman older than 75 in a cohort sampled during active COVID-19.

This clone has only one observation. This chain uses TRBV3-1 (or the pseudogene TRBV3-2) with TRBJ2-2, with 10 bases aligning to TRBD1. The germline V gene encodes CDR1 LGHDT and CDR2 YNNKEL (reference sequence). Losses at the gene ends were 4 bases for V and 7 bases for J; bases not matched to a gene: 9. The CDR3 is 16 residues long. The CDR3 nucleotides read TGTGCCAGCAGCCCCTCCGGGACAGGGGTCCTCGGGGAGCTGTTTTTT. Its protein is CASSPSGTGVLGELFF.

The chain combines TRBV19 with TRBJ2-1; D is perhaps TRBD2 (6 bases). Germline V gives CDR1 LNHDA, CDR2 SQIVND (reference sequence). CDR3 length: 13 amino acids. The germline V and J ends were trimmed by 4 bases and 15 bases, with 19 bases remaining between them. As DNA, the CDR3 is TGTGCCAGTAGTACAACTAGAGGAGGGAGTCTGTTCTTC. It is translated as CASSTTRGGSLFF.

The V call is TRBV24-1, the J call TRBJ2-1; 11 nucleotides align to TRBD2. In germline, CDR1 is KGHDR, CDR2 SFDVKD. This CDR3 has 15 amino acids. The V segment lost 3 bases and the J segment 8 bases; nucleotides outside the gene matches: 5. CDR3: CATSDNSGGVYEQFF. The CDR3 DNA is TGTGCCACCAGTGATAATAGCGGGGGGGTTTATGAGCAGTTCTTC.

The chain couples TRBV18 to TRBJ2-7; 8 nucleotides line up with TRBD1. The germline gives CDR1 KGHSH, CDR2 LQKENI. J was trimmed by 3 bases and V by 3 bases; bases with no gene match: 7. The CDR3 length is 15 residues. CDR3: CASSPQGAFSYEQYF. CDR3 coding DNA: TGTGCCAGCTCACCCCAGGGGGCGTTTAGCTACGAGCAGTACTTC.

Written as DNA, the CDR3 is TGCGCCAGCGTCGCCGGGACTAGCGTTCGGACAGATACGCAGTATTTT. It encodes CASVAGTSVRTDTQYF. The rearrangement joins TRBV5-1 to TRBJ2-3; 10 bases are a match to TRBD2. The CDR3 covers 16 residues. Per the germline V gene, CDR1 is SGHRS and CDR2 is YFSETQ. The J segment lost 3 bases and the V segment lost 7 bases, leaving 11 bases of the junction unmatched.

V usage is TRBV9 and J usage is TRBJ2-1; 9 bases map to TRBD2. The ends lost 1 base at V and 5 bases at J; junction bases unmatched: 10. In germline, CDR1 is SGDLS, CDR2 YYNGEE. The CDR3 spans 17 residues. CDR3 residues: CASSVLPAGGFNNEQFF. DNA of the CDR3: TGTGCCAGCAGCGTACTCCCAGCGGGAGGATTCAACAATGAGCAGTTCTTC.

The chain joins TRBV30 to TRBJ2-1, with D possibly TRBD1 on 6 matching bases. The germline CDR1 and CDR2 sequences are GTSNPN and SVGIG (reference sequence). Trimming took off 5 bases at V and 7 bases at J, with 12 bases between the two ends. The CDR3 totals 12 residues. CDR3 sequence: CAWYRDRNEQFF. For the CDR3, the DNA is TGTGCCTGGTACAGGGATAGGAATGAGCAGTTCTTC. Variable domain in full (rest from reference TRBV30 and TRBJ2-1): SQTIHQWPATLVQPVGSPLSLECTVEGTSNPNLYWYRQAAGRGLQLLFYSVGIGQISSEVPQNLSASRPQDRQFILSSKKLLLSDSGFYLCAWYRDRNEQFFGPGTRLTVL.

The chain joins TRBV7-9 to TRBJ1-6; no firm D call. Germline values: CDR1 SEHNR, CDR2 FQNEAQ (reference sequence). This CDR3 has 16 residues. V was cut by 5 bases and J by 2 bases, with 13 bases left in between. The CDR3 sequence: CASSPDRRAYNSPLHF. CDR3 bases: TGTGCCAGCAGCCCCGATCGGAGGGCCTATAATTCACCCCTCCACTTT.

The gene calls are TRBV29-1 and TRBJ1-3, with D maybe TRBD1 (5 bases). The CDR3 has 15 amino acids. Germline CDR1 SQVTM, CDR2 ANQGSEA. The V end was cut by 2 bases, the J end by 3 bases, with 14 bases between. The CDR3 DNA sequence: TGCAGCGTTGAACGGCCAAGGGGCTTTGGAAACACCATATATTTT. Its protein is CSVERPRGFGNTIYF. Full variable domain (missing parts from reference TRBV29-1 and TRBJ1-3): SAVISQKPSRDICQRGTSLTIQCQVDSQVTMMFWYRQQPGQSLTLIATANQGSEATYESGFVIDKFPISRPNLTFSTLTVSNMSPEDSSIYLCSVERPRGFGNTIYFGEGSWLTVV.

V gene TRBV7-3 combines with J gene TRBJ2-1; 8 nucleotides match TRBD1. This CDR3 region has 15 residues. Germline trimming cut 5 bases from V and 0 bases from J; bases unmatched to any gene: 3. Germline V gene data show CDR1 as SGHTA and CDR2 as FQGTGA. Here the CDR3 DNA reads TGTGCCAGCAGCGAAACAGGGGGCTCCTACAATGAGCAGTTCTTC. This encodes CASSETGGSYNEQFF. Full variable domain (remainder filled in from reference TRBV7-3 and TRBJ2-1): GAGVSQTPSNKVTEKGKYVELRCDPISGHTALYWYRQSLGQGPEFLIYFQGTGAADDSGLPNDRFFAVRPEGSVSTLKIQRTERGDSAVYLCASSETGGSYNEQFFGPGTRLTVL.

This rearrangement joins TRBV18 to TRBJ2-1; D is possibly TRBD2 (5 bases). The germline gives CDR1 KGHSH, CDR2 LQKENI. This CDR3 contains 14 residues. V was pared by 0 bases and J by 9 bases, with 12 bases between. CDR3 sequence: CASSPPMAAGEQFF. CDR3 bases: TGTGCCAGCTCACCACCGATGGCGGCGGGTGAGCAGTTCTTC.

V and J are TRBV28 and TRBJ2-2, with TRBD2 identical over 10 bases. CDR1 is MDHEN, CDR2 SYDVKM, per germline. Trimming took 6 bases from V and 3 from J; bases not matched to a gene: 4. The CDR3 extends over 15 amino acids. CDR3 bases: TGTGCCAGCAGCGCTAGCGGGAGAGACACCGGGGAGCTGTTTTTT. Translation: CASSASGRDTGELFF.

The chain carries TRBV7-3 and TRBJ2-2, with 10 bases aligning to TRBD1. This CDR3 spans 16 amino acids. J was trimmed by 5 bases and V by 5 bases; bases with no gene match: 8. CDR1 and CDR2 from the germline V gene are SGHTA and FQGTGA. The CDR3 coding sequence is TGTGCCAGCAGCACGACAGGGGGCGCGGGGACCGGGGAGCTGTTTTTT. Amino acids: CASSTTGGAGTGELFF.

The V call is TRBV3-1 (or the pseudogene TRBV3-2), the J call TRBJ1-2; 7 bases are a match to TRBD1. The CDR3 is 15 residues long. J lost 4 bases, V lost 4 bases, and 9 bases had no gene match. Germline loops: CDR1 LGHDT, CDR2 YNNKEL (reference sequence). The CDR3 nucleotides read TGTGCCAGCAGCCTCTCCACCCGGGACAGCTATGGCTACACCTTC. This encodes CASSLSTRDSYGYTF.

The CDR3 coding sequence is TGCAGCGGGGGGCGGGTGACTGAAGCTTTCTTT. It encodes CSGGRVTEAFF. This chain joins TRBV29-1 and TRBJ1-1; TRBD1 might be the D (6 bases). Looked up from germline, CDR1 is SQVTM and CDR2 is ANQGSEA. The CDR3 runs to 11 residues. Trimming cost V 7 bases and J 5 bases, with 11 bases left between them.

The chain employs TRBV29-1 and TRBJ2-1; TRBD1 is a possible D gene (5 bases). The V end lost 6 bases, the J end lost 10 bases, and 19 bases lay between the germline ends. The CDR3 consists of 13 residues. Germline CDR1 reads SQVTM; CDR2 reads ANQGSEA. The CDR3 is CSVRLHGAKEQFF. The DNA of the CDR3 is TGCAGCGTCAGGTTGCATGGGGCCAAAGAGCAGTTCTTC.

The chain uses TRBV18 and TRBJ2-3; D unresolved. The CDR3 spans 13 residues. From germline, CDR1 is KGHSH and CDR2 LQKENI. V was cut by 3 bases and J by 3 bases, with 7 bases left in between. This CDR3 reads CASSPLKTDTQYF. The CDR3 nucleotides read TGTGCCAGCTCACCCCTTAAAACAGATACGCAGTATTTT.

J is TRBJ2-7 and V is TRBV5-4; 11 bases match TRBD2. The CDR3 covers 15 residues. The germline V gene has CDR1 SGHNT and CDR2 YYREEE (reference sequence). After removal of 2 bases from V and 6 bases from J, the junction contained 7 bases not matched to a gene. CDR3 amino acids: CASSFSRLAGSEQYF. CDR3 bases: TGTGCCAGCAGCTTTTCTCGACTAGCGGGAAGCGAGCAGTACTTC.